This T cell receptor (beta chain) derives from a study of early T cells in non-severe SARS-CoV-2 infection. Germline CDR1 MNHEY, CDR2 SMNVEV (reference sequence). V lost 0 bases to trimming and J lost 4 bases; unmatched junction nucleotides: 18. CDR3 size: 20 residues. Separate cDNA molecules each had unique molecular identifiers attached to them. TCRdb re-called the 5' RACE reads with MiXCR, one entry per CDR3 protein. The table shows over 30,000 distinct CDR3 sequences, with roughly 6.6% occurring only once. The clonotype originates from an adult who was a healthcare worker with PCR-confirmed SARS-CoV-2 infection or an uninfected control (not recorded which). The specimen was whole blood, collected at baseline. This chain uses TRBV27 with TRBJ1-2, with TRBD1 matching 9 bases. CDR3 nucleotides: TGTGCCAGCAGTTTATCGTACCTTAGGACCGGGACAGGGCGACTCTATGGCTACACCTTC. It codes for CASSLSYLRTGTGRLYGYTF.